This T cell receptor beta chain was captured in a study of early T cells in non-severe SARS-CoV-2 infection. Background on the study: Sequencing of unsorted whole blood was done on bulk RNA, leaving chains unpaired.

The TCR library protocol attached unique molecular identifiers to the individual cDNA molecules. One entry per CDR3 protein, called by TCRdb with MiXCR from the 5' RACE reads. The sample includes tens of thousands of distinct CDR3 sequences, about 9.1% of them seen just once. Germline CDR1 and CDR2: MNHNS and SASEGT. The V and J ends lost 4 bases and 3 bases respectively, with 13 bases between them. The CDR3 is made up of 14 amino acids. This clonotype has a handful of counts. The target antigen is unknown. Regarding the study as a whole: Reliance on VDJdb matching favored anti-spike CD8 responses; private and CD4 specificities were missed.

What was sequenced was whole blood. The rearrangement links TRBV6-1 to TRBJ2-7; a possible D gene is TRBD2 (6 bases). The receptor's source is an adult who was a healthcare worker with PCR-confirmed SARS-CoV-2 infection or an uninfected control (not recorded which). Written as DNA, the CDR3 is TGTGCCAGCAGTGCACTAGCAAGCCTCTACGAGCAGTACTTC. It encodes CASSALASLYEQYF.